This T cell receptor (beta chain) was obtained from a study of CD8 T cells in ankylosing spondylitis. This clonotype was recorded at least ten times. Its antigen is not identified. J lost 1 base, V lost 5 bases, and 10 bases had no gene match. The CDR3 spans 15 residues. Germline V gene sequence: CDR1 DFQATT, CDR2 SNEGSKA (reference sequence). Quantitative molecular-barcoded 5'-RACE generated the TCR beta libraries. Using its own MiXCR run on the 5' RACE reads, TCRdb lists one record per CDR3 protein. This sample has about 510,000 distinct CDR3 sequences, with approximately 5.3% found just once. Overall study results and limits: Disease-linked clones were CD8+ and relatively rare in peripheral blood. In ankylosing spondylitis blood, a motif of several highly homologous TCR beta variants appeared characteristic.

The TCR sequence derives from a male donor with ankylosing spondylitis. V usage is TRBV20-1 and J usage is TRBJ2-5; the match to TRBD2 covers 7 bases. Sequenced sample: blood, either unsorted or a sorted T cell fraction (not recorded which). CDR3 nucleotide sequence: TGCAGTGCTTTCTCCCCCCTAGCGGTCCAAGAGACCCAGTACTTC. This codes for CSAFSPLAVQETQYF.